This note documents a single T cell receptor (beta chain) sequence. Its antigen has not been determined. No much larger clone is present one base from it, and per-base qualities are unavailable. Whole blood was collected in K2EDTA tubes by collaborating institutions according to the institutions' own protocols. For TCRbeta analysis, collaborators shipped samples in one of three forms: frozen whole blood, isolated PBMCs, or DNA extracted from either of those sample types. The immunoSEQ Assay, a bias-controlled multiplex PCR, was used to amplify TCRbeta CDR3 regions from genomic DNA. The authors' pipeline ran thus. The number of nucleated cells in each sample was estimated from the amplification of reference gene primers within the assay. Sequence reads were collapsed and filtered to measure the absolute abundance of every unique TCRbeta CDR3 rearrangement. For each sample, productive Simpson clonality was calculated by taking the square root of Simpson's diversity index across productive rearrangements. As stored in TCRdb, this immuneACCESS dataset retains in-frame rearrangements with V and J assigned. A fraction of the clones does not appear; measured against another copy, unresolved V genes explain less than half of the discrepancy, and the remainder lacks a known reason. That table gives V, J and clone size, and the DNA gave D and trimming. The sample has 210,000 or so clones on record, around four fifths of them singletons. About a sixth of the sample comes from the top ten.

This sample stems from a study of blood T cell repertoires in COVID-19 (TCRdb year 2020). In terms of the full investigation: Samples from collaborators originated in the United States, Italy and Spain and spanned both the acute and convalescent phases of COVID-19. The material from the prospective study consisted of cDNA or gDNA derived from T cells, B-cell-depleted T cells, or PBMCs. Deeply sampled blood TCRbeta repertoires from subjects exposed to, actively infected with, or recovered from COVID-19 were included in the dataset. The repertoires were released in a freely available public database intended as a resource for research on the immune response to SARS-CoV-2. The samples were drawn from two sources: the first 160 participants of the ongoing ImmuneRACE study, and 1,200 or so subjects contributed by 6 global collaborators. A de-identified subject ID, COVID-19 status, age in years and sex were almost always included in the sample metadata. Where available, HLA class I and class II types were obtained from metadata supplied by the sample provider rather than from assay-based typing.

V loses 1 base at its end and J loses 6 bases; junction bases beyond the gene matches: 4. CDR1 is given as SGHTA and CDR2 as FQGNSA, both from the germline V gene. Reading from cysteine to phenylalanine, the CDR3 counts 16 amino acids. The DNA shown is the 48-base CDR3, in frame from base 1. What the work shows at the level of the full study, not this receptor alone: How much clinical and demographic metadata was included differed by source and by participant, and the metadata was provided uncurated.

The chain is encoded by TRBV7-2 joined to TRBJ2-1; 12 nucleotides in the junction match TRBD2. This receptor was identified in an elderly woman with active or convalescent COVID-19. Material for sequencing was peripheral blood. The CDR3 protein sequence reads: CASSLELAGGVNEQFF. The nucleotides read TGTGCCAGCAGCTTAGAGCTAGCGGGAGGGGTCAATGAGCAGTTCTTC.